Below, 28 T cell receptor beta chains from the same sample are listed, as sequenced in a study of beta chain features in type 1 diabetes. The isolated RNA, all of it, was reverse transcribed, so expressed TCRB transcripts were what got sequenced. This table comes from immunoSEQ multiplex PCR, and its TCRdb copy is limited to in-frame clones, with some not included. The table records about 410,000 clones, over 11% of them present only once. Sequencing was performed on naive CD4+ T cells from blood. Receptor source: a man in his thirties or forties in good health.

This clone turned up a few times. The chain carries TRBV4-1 and TRBJ2-3; maybe TRBD2 (5 bases). Germline V gene lookup returns CDR1 MGHRA and CDR2 YSYEKL. The CDR3 is made up of 15 amino acids. Trimming took off 1 base at V and 4 bases at J, with 12 bases between the two ends. The CDR3 region is CASSQGGFSADTQYF. The CDR3 coding sequence is TGCGCCAGCAGCCAAGGGGGTTTTAGCGCAGATACGCAGTATTTT.

The chain combines TRBV18 with TRBJ2-1; D not resolved. CDR1 is KGHSH and CDR2 is LQKENI in the germline V gene. Trimming stripped 3 bases from V and 7 bases from J, with 7 bases between. This CDR3 is 12 amino acids long. DNA for the CDR3: TGTGCCAGCTCACCGGCAAATAATGAGCAGTTCTTC. This gives the protein CASSPANNEQFF.

The CDR3 DNA reads as TGTGCCAGCAGCGCTGGGGACAGAATGCCCTACGAGCAGTACTTC. Protein sequence: CASSAGDRMPYEQYF. This sequence joins TRBV9 and TRBJ2-7; 7 bases match TRBD1. This CDR3 is 15 amino acids long. With V trimmed by 3 bases and J by 2 bases, 8 bases remained unmatched. The germline V gene has CDR1 SGDLS and CDR2 YYNGEE.

This clone has more than one count but fewer than ten. This chain joins TRBV7-9 and TRBJ2-5; D unresolved. The CDR3 has 14 amino acids. V was trimmed by 7 bases and J by 1 base, leaving 13 bases between them. Germline CDR1 reads SEHNR; CDR2 reads FQNEAQ (reference sequence). The CDR3 sequence: CASTWAEIQETQYF. CDR3 nucleotide sequence: TGTGCCAGCACCTGGGCGGAGATCCAAGAGACCCAGTACTTC. Supplemented by reference TRBV7-9 and TRBJ2-5, the full variable domain reads DTGVSQNPRHKITKRGQNVTFRCDPISEHNRLYWYRQTLGQGPEFLTYFQNEAQLEKSRLLSDRFSAERPKGSFSTLEIQRTEQGDSAMYLCASTWAEIQETQYFGPGTRLLVL.

The CDR3 coding sequence is TGTGCCAGCAGCTCTGGACGGCAAAGTGAGACCCAGTACTTC. Its protein product is CASSSGRQSETQYF. The chain joins TRBV5-4 to TRBJ2-5; D is undetermined. This CDR3 is 14 amino acids long. CDR1 SGHNT and CDR2 YYREEE come from the germline V gene (reference sequence). Between the trimmed V and J ends, which lost 3 bases and 5 bases, there was a span of 14 bases.

As to this clone: The sample holds other DNA sequences that translate to the same CDR3. The rearrangement joins TRBV20-1 to TRBJ1-1; TRBD1 is a possible D gene (6 bases). The CDR3 has 11 residues. CDR1 and CDR2 from the germline V gene are DFQATT and SNEGSKA (reference sequence). Trimming shortened V by 6 bases and J by 2 bases, and 7 bases separated the two germline ends. The CDR3 protein is CSAGGNTEAFF. DNA for the CDR3: TGCAGTGCAGGGGGAAACACTGAAGCTTTCTTT.

The J gene is TRBJ2-3, the V gene TRBV9, with D perhaps TRBD2 (5 bases). Trimming took off 0 bases at V and 3 bases at J, with 14 bases between the two ends. The CDR3 length is 16 residues. Germline V CDR1 and CDR2: SGDLS, YYNGEE. CDR3 sequence: CASSVVPGRRTDTQYF. The CDR3 coding sequence is TGTGCCAGCAGCGTAGTGCCGGGAAGGAGAACAGATACGCAGTATTTT. The variable domain in full, completed from reference TRBV9 and TRBJ2-3, reads DSGVTQTPKHLITATGQRVTLRCSPRSGDLSVYWYQQSLDQGLQFLIQYYNGEERAKGNILERFSAQQFPDLHSELNLSSLELGDSALYFCASSVVPGRRTDTQYFGPGTRLTVL.

This chain connects TRBV9 to TRBJ2-3; no reliable D call. The germline V gene has CDR1 SGDLS and CDR2 YYNGEE. CDR3 length: 15 amino acids. V was clipped by 0 bases and J by 3 bases, with 11 bases between them. In DNA form, the CDR3 reads TGTGCCAGCAGCGTAGTTGTGGGCCCAACAGATACGCAGTATTTT. This encodes CASSVVVGPTDTQYF.

The V gene is TRBV29-1, the J gene TRBJ2-5, with 9 positions matching TRBD1. CDR3 length: 14 residues. The ends lost 5 bases at V and 2 bases at J; junction bases unmatched: 6. Germline loops: CDR1 SQVTM, CDR2 ANQGSEA. The CDR3 loop reads CSVRQGGRQETQYF. The CDR3 DNA sequence: TGCAGCGTTCGACAGGGGGGAAGGCAAGAGACCCAGTACTTC.

There are a few counts of this clone. This chain connects TRBV10-3 to TRBJ2-3; 7 nucleotides line up with TRBD2. The CDR3 has 13 residues. Germline V gene data show CDR1 as ENHRY and CDR2 as SYGVKD. Trimming cost V 9 bases and J 3 bases; bases outside gene matches: 6. CDR3 residues: CAISPRETDTQYF. CDR3 bases: TGTGCCATATCCCCGCGGGAGACAGATACGCAGTATTTT.

There are a few counts of this clone. V usage is TRBV7-9 and J usage is TRBJ2-7; a possible D gene is TRBD2 (6 bases). V was cut by 4 bases and J by 3 bases, with 19 bases left in between. This CDR3 contains 16 residues. Germline V gene lookup returns CDR1 SEHNR and CDR2 FQNEAQ (reference sequence). The CDR3 reads CASSSHRGLSSYEQYF. The CDR3 DNA sequence: TGTGCCAGCAGCTCCCACAGAGGACTATCGAGCTACGAGCAGTACTTC.

The gene calls are TRBV9 and TRBJ2-3; 11 bases map to TRBD1. This CDR3 spans 15 amino acids. From germline, CDR1 is SGDLS and CDR2 YYNGEE. V lost 5 bases to trimming and J lost 5 bases; unmatched junction nucleotides: 7. The CDR3 bases are TGTGCCAGCAGAGGGACAGGGGGAAGGAGAGATACGCAGTATTTT. Its translation: CASRGTGGRRDTQYF.

V is TRBV6-5 and J is TRBJ2-3, with 10 positions matching TRBD2. The CDR3 extends over 15 amino acids. With V trimmed by 5 bases and J by 4 bases, 6 bases remained unmatched. CDR1 and CDR2 (germline): MNHEY, SVGAGI. The CDR3 sequence is CASSRLAGVSDTQYF. The CDR3 DNA is TGTGCCAGCAGTCGTCTAGCGGGAGTTTCAGATACGCAGTATTTT.

The V call is TRBV14, the J call TRBJ2-3; D is unclear. In germline, CDR1 is SGHDN, CDR2 FVKESK. This CDR3 comprises 12 residues. The V end was cut by 4 bases, the J end by 8 bases, with 10 bases between. The CDR3 sequence: CASSPGPVTQYF. The CDR3 DNA reads TGTGCCAGCAGCCCCGGACCGGTTACGCAGTATTTT.

This clone was counted a few times. The rearrangement joins TRBV7-2 to TRBJ2-2; the match to TRBD1 covers 9 bases. V was pared by 5 bases and J by 7 bases, with 17 bases of the junction left unmatched. This CDR3 contains 18 residues. Germline V CDR1 and CDR2: SGHTA, FQGNSA. CDR3 DNA: TGTGCCAGCAGCCATCCGGGACAGGGAGTGTATGGGGACGGGGAGCTGTTTTTT. Residues: CASSHPGQGVYGDGELFF.

This clone was counted a few times. The chain has TRBV11-3 and TRBJ2-3; no firm D call. Germline V lookup: CDR1 SGHNT, CDR2 YENEEA. CDR3 length: 13 amino acids. Trimming pared 4 bases from V and 8 bases from J, leaving 13 bases between. The CDR3 region is CASSSEGSRTQYF. CDR3 nucleotides: TGTGCCAGCAGCTCCGAAGGGTCACGTACGCAGTATTTT.

The chain recombines TRBV4-1 with TRBJ1-2, with D possibly being TRBD1 (5 bases). Germline CDR1 and CDR2: MGHRA and YSYEKL. V shed 4 bases and J shed 2 bases, with 17 bases lying between them. The CDR3 runs to 16 residues. CDR3 nucleotide sequence: TGCGCCAGCAGCCCTGCACCCGGAGGGACGAACTATGGCTACACCTTC. Amino acids: CASSPAPGGTNYGYTF.

The sample holds a few counts of this clone. V gene TRBV29-1 combines with J gene TRBJ2-2, with D possibly being TRBD1 (6 bases). Germline V gene data show CDR1 as SQVTM and CDR2 as ANQGSEA. V was cut by 4 bases and J by 0 bases, with 9 bases left in between. The CDR3 runs to 14 residues. The CDR3 nucleotides are TGCAGCGTTGTGAAGGGGGCGAACACCGGGGAGCTGTTTTTT. This encodes CSVVKGANTGELFF.

In its sample, this clone was seen a few times. The chain combines TRBV4-1 with TRBJ2-5; D possibly corresponds to TRBD1 (6 bases). CDR1 and CDR2 from the germline V gene are MGHRA and YSYEKL. This CDR3 spans 15 amino acids. The germline V and J ends were trimmed by 0 bases and 2 bases, with 10 bases remaining between them. CDR3 sequence (DNA): TGCGCCAGCAGCCAAGACGGAGACAGGCAAGAGACCCAGTACTTC. This translates into CASSQDGDRQETQYF.

The chain joins TRBV27 to TRBJ2-5; 12 nucleotides line up with TRBD1. The CDR3 is 16 residues long. V trimming: 6 bases; J trimming: 5 bases; junction bases outside the gene matches: 10. Germline V gene sequence: CDR1 MNHEY, CDR2 SMNVEV (reference sequence). CDR3 in DNA: TGTGCCAGCAGGGAGAGGGGGACAGGGGGCCGCGAGACCCAGTACTTC. Protein: CASRERGTGGRETQYF.

The chain combines TRBV7-9 with TRBJ1-2, with unresolved D. The CDR3 is made up of 14 amino acids. Germline-derived CDR1 and CDR2 are SEHNR and FQNEAQ (reference sequence). Trimming took off 6 bases at V and 1 base at J, with 12 bases between the two ends. CDR3 bases: TGTGCCAGCAGGAAGGTCGGGAATAACTATGGCTACACCTTC. Residues: CASRKVGNNYGYTF.

This clone was observed a handful of times. The chain uses TRBV20-1 and TRBJ1-2; D ambiguous. Germline V gene sequence: CDR1 DFQATT, CDR2 SNEGSKA (reference sequence). The CDR3 is made up of 10 amino acids. Trimming removed 0 bases from V and 6 bases from J, with 2 bases in between. The CDR3 is CSAREDGYTF. CDR3 in DNA: TGCAGTGCTAGAGAGGATGGCTACACCTTC.

Only a few counts were recorded for this clone. This chain joins TRBV6-6 and TRBJ2-7; possible D gene TRBD1, 6 bases. Per germline, CDR1 MNHNY and CDR2 SVGAGI (reference sequence). The CDR3 has 13 residues. Trimming took 5 bases from V and 7 from J, leaving 15 bases between them. CDR3 DNA sequence: TGTGCCAGCAGTAGAGACAGGACCGGGGAGCAGTACGTC. Protein: CASSRDRTGEQYV.

This sequence joins TRBV27 and TRBJ2-1; D unresolved. V dropped 2 bases and J dropped 0 bases, with 8 bases sitting between them. The CDR3 contains 15 residues. Germline assignment: CDR1 MNHEY and CDR2 SMNVEV (reference sequence). The CDR3 bases are TGTGCCAGCAGTTTAAAGGGTATCTCCTACAATGAGCAGTTCTTC. Translation: CASSLKGISYNEQFF.

This clone has more than one count but fewer than ten. The chain uses TRBV9 and TRBJ1-1; D uncertain. Germline CDR1 and CDR2: SGDLS and YYNGEE. CDR3 length equals 15 residues. Between the trimmed V and J ends, which lost 0 bases and 7 bases, there was a span of 16 bases. For the CDR3, the DNA is TGTGCCAGCAGCGTAGAGGACGGCCGGAAAGATGAAGCTTTCTTT. It codes for CASSVEDGRKDEAFF.

This chain links TRBV20-1 with TRBJ2-7, with D hard to call. Germline V gene sequence: CDR1 DFQATT, CDR2 SNEGSKA (reference sequence). This CDR3 contains 11 residues. CDR3 residues: CSPDQSYEQYF. The CDR3 bases are TGCAGCCCAGACCAGTCCTACGAGCAGTACTTC.

A few counts support this clone. This rearrangement joins TRBV2 to TRBJ2-1; 8 bases match TRBD2. The germline gives CDR1 SNHLY, CDR2 FYNNEI. Trimming at V came to 7 bases and at J to 7 bases, leaving 18 bases not matched to a gene. There are 17 residues in the CDR3. The CDR3 is CASNIPWSLAGDNEQFF. The CDR3 nucleotides read TGTGCCAGCAATATCCCCTGGTCGCTAGCGGGTGATAATGAGCAGTTCTTC. Complete variable domain (other parts from reference TRBV2 and TRBJ2-1): EPEVTQTPSHQVTQMGQEVILRCVPISNHLYFYWYRQILGQKVEFLVSFYNNEISEKSEIFDDQFSVERPDGSNFTLKIRSTKLEDSAMYFCASNIPWSLAGDNEQFFGPGTRLTVL.

This clone has more than one count but fewer than ten. V usage is TRBV29-1 and J usage is TRBJ2-1, with unresolved D. This CDR3 is built from 11 residues. CDR1 and CDR2 from the germline V gene are SQVTM and ANQGSEA. Deletions cut 7 bases from V and 4 bases from J, with 8 bases between. CDR3 bases: TGCAGCGGAAACTGGTACAATGAGCAGTTCTTC. As protein: CSGNWYNEQFF.